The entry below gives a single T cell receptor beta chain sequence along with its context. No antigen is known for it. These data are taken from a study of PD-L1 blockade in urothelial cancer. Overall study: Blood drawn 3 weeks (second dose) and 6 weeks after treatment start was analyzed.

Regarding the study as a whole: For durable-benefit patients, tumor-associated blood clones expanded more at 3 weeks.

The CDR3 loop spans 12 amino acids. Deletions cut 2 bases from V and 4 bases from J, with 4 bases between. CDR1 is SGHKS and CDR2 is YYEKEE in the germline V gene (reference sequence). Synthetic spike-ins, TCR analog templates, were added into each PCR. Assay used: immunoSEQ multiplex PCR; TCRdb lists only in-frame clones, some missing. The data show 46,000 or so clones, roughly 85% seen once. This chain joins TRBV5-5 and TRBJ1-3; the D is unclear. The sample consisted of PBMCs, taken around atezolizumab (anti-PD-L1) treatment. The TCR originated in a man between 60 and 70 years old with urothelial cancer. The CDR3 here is CASSLQGNTIYF. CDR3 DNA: TGTGCCAGCAGCTTACAGGGAAACACCATATATTTT.